The 7 T cell receptor beta chains in this list originate from one sample, sequenced in a study of shared clonotypes between healthy human individuals. Naive CD8 isolation took CD45RO-negative cells positively selected for CCR7 and excluded terminally differentiated effector memory CD45RA+ cells. Produced via immunoSEQ multiplex PCR; TCRdb's table is partial and in-frame only. This table has 1.5 million to 2.5 million clones, about 95% appearing once. The sequencing sample was made of naive CD8+ T cells sorted from blood. These receptors came from a man aged 18 to 35 in good health.

The chain recombines TRBV11-2 with TRBJ2-7; D ambiguous. Trimming took 1 base from V and 0 from J, leaving 10 bases between them. CDR1 and CDR2 (germline): SGHAT, FQNNGV. This CDR3 region has 15 residues. In nucleotides, the CDR3 is TGTGCCAGCAGCTTAGTCCCAGACCCCTCCTACGAGCAGTACTTC. Its protein product is CASSLVPDPSYEQYF.

The genes are TRBV4-3 and TRBJ2-7; weak D call: TRBD1 (5 bases). CDR1 is LGHNA, CDR2 YSLEER, per germline. V lost 0 bases and J 1 base, leaving 13 bases between the germline ends. This CDR3 has 16 residues. The CDR3, as DNA: TGCGCCAGCAGCCAAGAATCGTTTTCAGGGTCCTACGAGCAGTACTTC. It yields the protein CASSQESFSGSYEQYF.

The chain recombines TRBV5-5 with TRBJ1-1; a weak D match, TRBD1 (5 bases). Germline CDR1 is SGHKS and CDR2 is YYEKEE (reference sequence). This CDR3 has 13 amino acids. V gave up 1 base and J gave up 6 bases, with 10 bases separating them. The CDR3 DNA sequence: TGTGCCAGCAGCTTGAGGCTGGGGCCTGAAGCTTTCTTT. Amino acid sequence: CASSLRLGPEAFF.

The chain couples TRBV5-4 to TRBJ2-7; D gene ambiguous. The germline gives CDR1 SGHNT, CDR2 YYREEE (reference sequence). V was clipped by 4 bases and J by 3 bases, with 17 bases between them. This CDR3 is built from 15 residues. CDR3 in amino acids: CASSEGPGVYYEQYF. Here the CDR3 DNA reads TGTGCCAGCAGCGAAGGACCTGGAGTTTACTACGAGCAGTACTTC.

The chain couples TRBV7-2 to TRBJ2-7; TRBD2 might be the D (5 bases). The CDR3 covers 15 residues. Trimming removed 1 base at V and 0 bases at J, with 10 bases between. Germline V gene lookup returns CDR1 SGHTA and CDR2 FQGNSA. CDR3 sequence (DNA): TGTGCCAGCAGCTTAGGAGCGGAGACCTCCTACGAGCAGTACTTC. It codes for CASSLGAETSYEQYF.

On this clone: This specimen includes other DNA sequences encoding the same CDR3. The rearrangement joins TRBV7-9 to TRBJ2-7; D possibly corresponds to TRBD1 (5 bases). The V gene lost 6 bases and the J gene lost 2 bases, with 11 bases spanning the gap. This CDR3 region has 13 residues. Germline-derived CDR1 and CDR2 are SEHNR and FQNEAQ (reference sequence). The CDR3 nucleotides are TGTGCCAGCAGTAGCAGGGTAGCCTACGAGCAGTACTTC. Translated, it gives CASSSRVAYEQYF.

V usage is TRBV7-6 and J usage is TRBJ1-5; D gene ambiguous. CDR3 size: 15 residues. The germline gives CDR1 SGHVS, CDR2 FNYEAQ. Deletions cut 5 bases from V and 7 bases from J, with 18 bases between. DNA for the CDR3: TGTGCCAGCAGCCCAGAGGCGGGAGTTTGGCAGCCCCAGCATTTT. It is translated as CASSPEAGVWQPQHF.